Here is one T cell receptor (beta chain) with its context. No antigen is known for it. Germline loops: CDR1 MNHEY, CDR2 SVGAGI. This CDR3 contains 13 residues. The ends were cut back, 6 bases at V and 1 base at J, with 9 bases in the middle. Healthy bone marrow donors made up the cohort. This sample was taken from a study of cytomegalovirus exposure and HLA in healthy donors. General study results and limits: TCR beta chains numbering 164 were designated cytomegalovirus-associated. Most CMV-associated TCR beta chains appeared HLA-restricted in a later analysis.

The study ran its PCR with 60 Vbeta and 13 Jbeta primers. Some clones are missing from TCRdb's copy, which holds only in-frame ones; the method was immunoSEQ multiplex PCR. Of fewer than 95,000 clones listed, about 80% were seen once; the top ten hold 0.57%. This chain joins TRBV6-5 and TRBJ1-1; possible D gene TRBD1, 5 bases. The sequence was collected from a man aged 30-40 years in good health and CMV-seronegative. The sequenced sample consisted of PBMCs. This CDR3 reads CASSPRGNTEAFF. CDR3 sequence (DNA): TGTGCCAGCAGCCCAAGGGGGAACACTGAAGCTTTCTTT.